This T cell receptor beta chain was identified in a study of blood T cells in healthy people across ages. The V and J ends lost 3 bases and 1 base respectively, with 8 bases between them. Germline values: CDR1 LGHNA, CDR2 YNFKEQ. This CDR3 is built from 14 residues. Together with a sample-barcoded 5' primer, a J-beta primer mix was included in a second PCR lasting about 7 to 12 cycles. Each CDR3 protein gets one entry after TCRdb re-called the 5' RACE reads with MiXCR. Of more than 600,000 distinct CDR3 sequences listed, 25% are singletons. This clonotype was recorded many times. Separately, the same data were catalogued under a study of T cells of mothers and their children.

The sequenced sample consisted of blood. This chain uses TRBV4-2 with TRBJ2-3, with TRBD2 as a possible D gene (6 bases). The clonotype comes from a boy aged 5-17 years in good health. In nucleotides, the CDR3 is TGTGCCAGCAGCCATATAGCGGGCACAGATACGCAGTATTTT. This translates into CASSHIAGTDTQYF.